This is a list of T cell receptor beta chains from one sample in a study of CD8 T cells in Susac syndrome. TCRdb re-analysed the immunoSEQ multiplex PCR reads in MiXCR, keeping a single row per CDR3 protein. The sample includes roughly 110,000 distinct CDR3 sequences, approximately 91% of them seen just once. The sequencing input was CD4+ T cells from PBMCs. The source is a human donor in good health. CDR3s include the opening cysteine and the closing phenylalanine or tryptophan. A D gene is named only where the DNA matches it firmly. Rows may omit the clone size; those that give it use once, few, many or a size class.

clone size,D gene,J gene,V gene,CDR3 DNA,CDR3 protein
NA,NA,TRBJ2-1,TRBV6-5,TGTGCCAGCAGCGACCTGAGCTCCTACAATGAGCAGTTCTTC,CASSDLSSYNEQFF
NA,NA,TRBJ2-7,TRBV7-2,TGTGCCAGCAGCTTAGGGAGAGGTAGCAGCTCCTACGAGCAGTACTTC,CASSLGRGSSSYEQYF
NA,NA,TRBJ2-7,TRBV5-1,TGCGCCAGCAGCTCGGGGACAAACCTCGAGCAGTACTTC,CASSSGTNLEQYF
once,NA,TRBJ1-2,TRBV19,TGTGCCAGTTTAGGCGCTATCTATGGCTACACCTTC,CASLGAIYGYTF
NA,TRBD1,TRBJ2-2,TRBV6-5,TGTGCCAGCAGTTATATGTCGACAGGGCTCTCCGGGGAGCTGTTTTTT,CASSYMSTGLSGELFF
NA,NA,TRBJ1-2,TRBV20-1,TGCAGTGCTAGAGACGAGAGTGACTATGGCTACACCTTC,CSARDESDYGYTF
NA,NA,TRBJ1-1,TRBV5-5,TGTGCCAGCAGCGTTGTTATCGGGGATGAAGCTTTCTTT,CASSVVIGDEAFF
NA,NA,TRBJ1-1,TRBV29-1,TGCAGCGTCGCCCCCGGTAGGGAAGCTTTCTTT,CSVAPGREAFF
once,NA,TRBJ1-1,TRBV4-1,TGCGCCAGCAGCCAAGAGGGACGGGAGCCCTTTAACACTGAAGCTTTCTTT,CASSQEGREPFNTEAFF
NA,NA,TRBJ2-7,TRBV6-6,TGTGCCAGCAGTTACTCGAGTGTCGGAACCTACGAGCAGTACTTC,CASSYSSVGTYEQYF
NA,NA,TRBJ1-1,TRBV29-1,TGCAGCGGGGGGGTCCTCGGGGGGACTGAAGCTTTCTTT,CSGGVLGGTEAFF
few,NA,TRBJ1-5,TRBV7-9,TGTGCCAGCAGCTTAGGACAGGGCAATCAGCCCCAGCATTTT,CASSLGQGNQPQHF
NA,NA,TRBJ2-3,TRBV9,TGTGCCAGCGGACCTGTGGGGCTCCCAGATACGCAGTATTTT,CASGPVGLPDTQYF
NA,TRBD1,TRBJ1-2,TRBV19,TGTGCCAGTGCTGGGGACAGCTTCTCTAACTATGGCTACACCTTC,CASAGDSFSNYGYTF